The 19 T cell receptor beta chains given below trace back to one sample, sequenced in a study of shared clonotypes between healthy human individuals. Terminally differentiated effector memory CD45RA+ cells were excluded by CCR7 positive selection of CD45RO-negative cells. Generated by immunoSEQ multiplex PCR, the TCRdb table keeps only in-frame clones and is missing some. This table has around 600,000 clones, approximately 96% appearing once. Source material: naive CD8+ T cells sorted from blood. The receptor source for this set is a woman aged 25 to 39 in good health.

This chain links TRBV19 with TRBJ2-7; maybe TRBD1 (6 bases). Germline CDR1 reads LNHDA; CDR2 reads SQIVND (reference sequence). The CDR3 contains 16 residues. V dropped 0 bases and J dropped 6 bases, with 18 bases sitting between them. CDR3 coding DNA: TGTGCCAGTAGTATAGACCCCTCGGGACAAATCCTCGAGCAGTACTTC. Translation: CASSIDPSGQILEQYF.

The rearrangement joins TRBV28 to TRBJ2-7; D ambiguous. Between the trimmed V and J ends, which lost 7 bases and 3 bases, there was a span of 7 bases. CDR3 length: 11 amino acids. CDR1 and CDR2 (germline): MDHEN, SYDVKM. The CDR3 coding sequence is TGTGCCAGCACAGCAAACTACGAGCAGTACTTC. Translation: CASTANYEQYF.

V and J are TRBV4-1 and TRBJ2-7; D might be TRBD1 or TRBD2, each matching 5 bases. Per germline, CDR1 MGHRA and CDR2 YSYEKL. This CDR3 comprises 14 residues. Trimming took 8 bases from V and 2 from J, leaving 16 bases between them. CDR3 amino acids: CASALGDGAYEQYF. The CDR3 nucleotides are TGCGCCAGCGCCCTCGGGGACGGGGCCTACGAGCAGTACTTC.

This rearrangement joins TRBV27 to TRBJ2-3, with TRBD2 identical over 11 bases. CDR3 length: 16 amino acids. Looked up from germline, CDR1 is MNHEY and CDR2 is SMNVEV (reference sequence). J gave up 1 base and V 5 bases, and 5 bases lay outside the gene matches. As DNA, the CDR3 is TGTGCCAGCAGTCCCCAGGGACTAGCGGGCACAGATACGCAGTATTTT. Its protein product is CASSPQGLAGTDTQYF.

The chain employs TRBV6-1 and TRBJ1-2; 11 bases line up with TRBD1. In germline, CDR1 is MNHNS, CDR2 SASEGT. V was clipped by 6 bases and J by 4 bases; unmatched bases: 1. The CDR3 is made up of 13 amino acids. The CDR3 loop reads CASSGTGGYGYTF. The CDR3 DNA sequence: TGTGCCAGCAGCGGGACAGGGGGCTATGGCTACACCTTC.

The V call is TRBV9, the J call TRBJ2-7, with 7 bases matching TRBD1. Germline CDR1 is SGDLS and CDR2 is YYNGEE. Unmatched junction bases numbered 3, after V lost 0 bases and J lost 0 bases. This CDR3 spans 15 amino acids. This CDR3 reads CASSVEDRSSYEQYF. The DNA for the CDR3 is TGTGCCAGCAGCGTAGAGGACAGGAGCTCCTACGAGCAGTACTTC.

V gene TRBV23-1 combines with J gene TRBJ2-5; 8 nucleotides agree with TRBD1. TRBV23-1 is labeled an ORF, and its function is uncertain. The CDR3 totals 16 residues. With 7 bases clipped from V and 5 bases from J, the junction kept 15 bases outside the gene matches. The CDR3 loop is CASTTIGLRDRETQYF. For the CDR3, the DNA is TGCGCCAGCACCACAATAGGCCTCCGGGACAGGGAGACCCAGTACTTC.

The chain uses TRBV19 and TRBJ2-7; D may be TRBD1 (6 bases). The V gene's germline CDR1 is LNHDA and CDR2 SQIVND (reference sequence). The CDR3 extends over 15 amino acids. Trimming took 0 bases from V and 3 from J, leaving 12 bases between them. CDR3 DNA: TGTGCCAGTAGTATAGATTTGGGCAGGGGCTACGAGCAGTACTTC. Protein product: CASSIDLGRGYEQYF.

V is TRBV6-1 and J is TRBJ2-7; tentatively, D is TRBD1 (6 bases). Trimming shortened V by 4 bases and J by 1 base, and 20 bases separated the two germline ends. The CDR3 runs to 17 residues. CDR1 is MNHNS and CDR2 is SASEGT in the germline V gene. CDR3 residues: CASSGLFRGKSSYEQYF. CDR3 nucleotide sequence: TGTGCCAGCAGTGGCCTCTTCAGGGGCAAGTCTTCCTACGAGCAGTACTTC.

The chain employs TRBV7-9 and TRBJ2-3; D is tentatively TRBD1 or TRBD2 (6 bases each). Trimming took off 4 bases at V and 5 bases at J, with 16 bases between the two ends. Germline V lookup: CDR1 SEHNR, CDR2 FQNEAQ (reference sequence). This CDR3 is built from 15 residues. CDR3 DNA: TGTGCCAGCAGCTCCGTAGGGGGGAGCGGAGATACGCAGTATTTT. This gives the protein CASSSVGGSGDTQYF. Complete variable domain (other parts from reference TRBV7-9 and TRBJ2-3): DTGVSQNPRHKITKRGQNVTFRCDPISEHNRLYWYRQTLGQGPEFLTYFQNEAQLEKSRLLSDRFSAERPKGSFSTLEIQRTEQGDSAMYLCASSSVGGSGDTQYFGPGTRLTVL.

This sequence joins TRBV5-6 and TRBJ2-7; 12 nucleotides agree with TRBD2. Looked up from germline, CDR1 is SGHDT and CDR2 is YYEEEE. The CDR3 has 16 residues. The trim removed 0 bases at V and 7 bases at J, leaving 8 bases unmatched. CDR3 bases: TGTGCCAGCAGCTTGGGTCTAGCGGGAGGGAGGAGAGAGCAGTACTTC. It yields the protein CASSLGLAGGRREQYF.

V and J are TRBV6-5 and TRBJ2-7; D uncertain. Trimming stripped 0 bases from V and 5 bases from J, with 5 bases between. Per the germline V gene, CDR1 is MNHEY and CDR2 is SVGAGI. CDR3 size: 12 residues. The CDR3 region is CASSYSADEQYF. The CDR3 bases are TGTGCCAGCAGTTACTCAGCCGACGAGCAGTACTTC.

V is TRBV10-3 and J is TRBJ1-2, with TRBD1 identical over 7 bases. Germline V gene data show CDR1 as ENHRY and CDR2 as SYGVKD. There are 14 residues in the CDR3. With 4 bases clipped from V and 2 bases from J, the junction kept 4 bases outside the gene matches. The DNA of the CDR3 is TGTGCCATCAGTGGGGGACAGAACAACTATGGCTACACCTTC. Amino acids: CAISGGQNNYGYTF.

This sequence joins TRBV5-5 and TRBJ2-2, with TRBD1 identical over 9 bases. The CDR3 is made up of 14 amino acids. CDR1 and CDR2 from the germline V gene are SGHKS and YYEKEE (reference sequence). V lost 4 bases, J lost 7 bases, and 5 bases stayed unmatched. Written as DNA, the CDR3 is TGTGCCAGCAGCACAGGGACAGGGCACGGGGAGCTGTTTTTT. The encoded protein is CASSTGTGHGELFF.

The CDR3 sequence is CASSSDRYEQYF. The CDR3, as DNA: TGTGCCAGCAGTTCGGACAGGTACGAGCAGTACTTC. V and J are TRBV6-6 and TRBJ2-7; the match to TRBD1 covers 7 bases. V lost 4 bases to trimming and J lost 4 bases; unmatched junction nucleotides: 1. In germline, CDR1 is MNHNY, CDR2 SVGAGI (reference sequence). The CDR3 runs 12 residues.

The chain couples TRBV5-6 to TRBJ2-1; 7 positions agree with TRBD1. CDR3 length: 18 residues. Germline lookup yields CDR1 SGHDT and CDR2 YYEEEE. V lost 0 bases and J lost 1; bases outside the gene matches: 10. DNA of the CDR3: TGTGCCAGCAGCTTGGTAGGAGACAGGGACAATTCCTACAATGAGCAGTTCTTC. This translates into CASSLVGDRDNSYNEQFF.

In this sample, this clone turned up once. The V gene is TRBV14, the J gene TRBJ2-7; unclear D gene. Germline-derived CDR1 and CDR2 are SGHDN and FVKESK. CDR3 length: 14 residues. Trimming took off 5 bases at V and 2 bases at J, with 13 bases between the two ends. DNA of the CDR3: TGTGCCAGCAGCGGACGGAAACGTACCTACGAGCAGTACTTC. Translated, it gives CASSGRKRTYEQYF.

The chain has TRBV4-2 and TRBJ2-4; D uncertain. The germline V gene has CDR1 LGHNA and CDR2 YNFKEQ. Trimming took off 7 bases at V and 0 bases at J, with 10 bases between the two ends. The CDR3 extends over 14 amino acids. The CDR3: CASTSALAKNIQYF. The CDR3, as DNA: TGTGCCAGCACCTCAGCCTTAGCCAAAAACATTCAGTACTTC.

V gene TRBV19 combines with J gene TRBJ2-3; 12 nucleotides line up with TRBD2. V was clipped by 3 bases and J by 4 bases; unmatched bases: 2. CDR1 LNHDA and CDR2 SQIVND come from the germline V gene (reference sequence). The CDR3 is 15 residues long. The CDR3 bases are TGTGCCAGTAGTATCCTAGCGGGAGGGCCAGATACGCAGTATTTT. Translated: CASSILAGGPDTQYF. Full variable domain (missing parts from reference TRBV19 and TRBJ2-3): DGGITQSPKYLFRKEGQNVTLSCEQNLNHDAMYWYRQDPGQGLRLIYYSQIVNDFQKGDIAEGYSVSREKKESFPLTVTSAQKNPTAFYLCASSILAGGPDTQYFGPGTRLTVL.